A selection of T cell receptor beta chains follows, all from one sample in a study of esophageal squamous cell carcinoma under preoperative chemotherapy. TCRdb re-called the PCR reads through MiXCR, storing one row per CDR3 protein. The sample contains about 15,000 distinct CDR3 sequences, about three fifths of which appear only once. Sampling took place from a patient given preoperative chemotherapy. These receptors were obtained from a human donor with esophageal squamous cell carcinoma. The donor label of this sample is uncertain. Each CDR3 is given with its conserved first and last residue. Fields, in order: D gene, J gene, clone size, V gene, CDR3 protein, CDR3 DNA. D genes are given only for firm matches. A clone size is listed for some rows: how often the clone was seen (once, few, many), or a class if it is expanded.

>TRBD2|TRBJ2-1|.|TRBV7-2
CASRTRGGVDQDTQYF
TGTGCCAGCAGGACCCGGGGGGGGGTGGACCAAGATACGCAGTATTTC
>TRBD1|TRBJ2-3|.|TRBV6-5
CASGLGQGTNTQSF
TGTGCCAGCGGTTTGGGACAGGGGACCAACACGCAGTCTTTT
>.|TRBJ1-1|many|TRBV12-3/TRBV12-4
CASSFSTEAFF
TGTGCCAGCAGTTTTAGCACTGAAGCTTTCTTT
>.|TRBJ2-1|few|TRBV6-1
CASSEAGGTVGTQFF
TGTGCCAGCAGTGAAGCAGGGGGTACCGTAGGGACCCAGTTCTTC
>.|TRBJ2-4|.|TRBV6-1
CASSDPQGGYQNIQYF
TGTGCCAGCAGTGATCCCCAGGGGGGATACCAAAACATTCAGTACTTC
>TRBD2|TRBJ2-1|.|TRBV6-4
CASSDLGGGYNEQFF
TGTGCCAGCAGTGACTTGGGGGGGGGGTACAATGAGCAGTTCTTC
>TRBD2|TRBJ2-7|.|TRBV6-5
CASRVTSGSGYEQYF
TGTGCCAGCAGGGTTACTAGCGGGAGTGGGTACGAGCAGTACTTC
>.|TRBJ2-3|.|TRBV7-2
CASTGRGGGDTETQYF
TGTGCCAGCACGGGACGAGGGGGGGGGGACACAGAGACGCAGTATTTT
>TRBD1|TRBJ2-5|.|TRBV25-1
CASSDRGQGVGPALETQYF
TGTGCCAGCAGTGACCGCGGACAGGGGGTGGGACCCGCTTTGGAGACCCAGTACTTC
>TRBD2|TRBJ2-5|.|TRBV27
CASGGSGGGKQDTQYF
TGTGCCAGCGGGGGCAGCGGGGGGGGGAAGCAAGATACCCAGTATTTC
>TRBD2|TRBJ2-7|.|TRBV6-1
CASSQLRLAGVGVDEQYF
TGTGCCAGCAGCCAGTTGAGACTAGCGGGAGTTGGTGTCGACGAGCAGTACTTC
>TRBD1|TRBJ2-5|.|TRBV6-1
CASGEGGRDQETQYF
TGTGCCAGCGGGGAAGGGGGCCGTGACCAAGAGACCCAGTACTTC
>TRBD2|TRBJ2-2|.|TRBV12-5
CASGLVRSGTSGTGELFF
TGTGCTAGTGGTTTGGTACGTAGCGGGACTAGCGGCACCGGGGAGCTGTTTTTT
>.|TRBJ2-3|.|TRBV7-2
CARGLPPKNTQYF
TGTGCCAGGGGCTTGCCCCCTAAAAATACGCAGTATTTT
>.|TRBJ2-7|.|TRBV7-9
CASSLIVPSYNEQYF
TGTGCCAGCAGCTTAATCGTCCCCTCCTACAATGAGCAGTACTTC
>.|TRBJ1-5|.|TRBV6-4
CASVKNRQAGQPQHF
TGTGCCAGCGTAAAGAATCGACAGGCGGGTCAGCCCCAGCATTTT
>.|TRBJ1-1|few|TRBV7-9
CASSPSRAGARGAFF
TGTGCCAGCAGCCCTAGTAGGGCAGGGGCTAGAGGAGCTTTCTTT
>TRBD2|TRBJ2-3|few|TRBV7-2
CASSGFSGSGADTQYF
TGTGCCAGCAGCGGCTTTAGCGGGAGTGGGGCAGATACGCAGTATTTT
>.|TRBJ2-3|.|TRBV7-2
CASSYVGTDTQYF
TGTGCCAGCAGCTATGTGGGCACAGATACGCAGTATTTT
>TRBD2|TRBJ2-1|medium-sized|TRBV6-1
CASLAGVPLYNEQFF
TGTGCCAGCTTAGCGGGGGTCCCTTTATACAATGAGCAGTTCTTC